The sequence of this T cell receptor beta chain was determined in a study of response to subunit inactivated influenza vaccine. The germline CDR1 and CDR2 sequences are SGHRS and YFSETQ. The CDR3 has 13 amino acids. With 4 bases removed from V and 7 bases from J, the gap between germline ends came to 11 bases. General observations from the study: Authors suggested seasonal influenza vaccinations each recruit few new T cells.

There are many counts of this clonotype. The antigen remains unidentified. MiXCR was run by TCRdb on the RT-PCR reads, yielding one entry per CDR3 protein. Of about 160,000 distinct CDR3 sequences in the sample, approximately 11% are singletons; the top ten hold 9.5% to 15%. This specimen was non-naive T cells sorted from PBMCs, taken around seven weeks after vaccination. The rearrangement uses TRBV5-1 and TRBJ2-2; D not resolved. The TCR originated in a man aged 50 or older who received an inactivated influenza vaccine. CDR3: CASSLDPHGELFF. CDR3 coding DNA: TGCGCCAGCAGCCTCGATCCCCACGGGGAGCTGTTTTTT. Full variable domain (outside the CDR3, taken from reference TRBV5-1 and TRBJ2-2): KAGVTQTPRYLIKTRGQQVTLSCSPISGHRSVSWYQQTPGQGLQFLFEYFSETQRNKGNFPGRFSGRQFSNSRSEMNVSTLELGDSALYLCASSLDPHGELFFGEGSRLTVL.